The 29 T cell receptor beta chains reported below all come from one sample, sequenced in a study of T cells expressing NK-cell markers. From its re-call of the 5' RACE reads, TCRdb lists each CDR3 protein once, without DNA. Its table lists about 450,000 distinct CDR3 sequences. Sequences were obtained from blood T cells: a sorted CD56 or NKG2C T cell subset, CD4+ or CD8+ T cells, or bulk PBMC T cells (not recorded which). Receptors were obtained from a woman aged 18-69 years in good health.

The chain recombines TRBV23-1 with TRBJ2-3; TCRdb lists TRBD2, though no DNA is available to test this call. TRBV23-1 is known as an ORF, though its function is uncertain. The CDR3 totals 13 residues. The CDR3 sequence: CASRRQNPSPQYF.

The rearrangement joins TRBV6-2 or TRBV6-3 to TRBJ1-4; the D call of TRBD1 rests on TCRdb alone, since no DNA is present to check it. This CDR3 is 15 amino acids long. The germline V gene has CDR1 MNHEY and CDR2 SVGEGT. CDR3 protein: CASSNGGTGNEKLFF.

V usage is TRBV6-2 or TRBV6-3 and J usage is TRBJ2-1; TCRdb's D call of TRBD1 is untestable without DNA. Germline lookup yields CDR1 MNHEY and CDR2 SVGEGT. The CDR3 runs to 17 residues. The chain's CDR3 is CASMSLAIPASYNEQFF.

V gene TRBV7-2 combines with J gene TRBJ1-2; without DNA, the TCRdb call of TRBD1 cannot be checked. CDR1 is SGHTA and CDR2 is FQGNSA in the germline V gene. CDR3 length: 15 amino acids. The CDR3 spells CASSSPDRNVYGYTF.

This rearrangement joins TRBV5-1 to TRBJ2-2; TCRdb outputs TRBD1, but without DNA this stays unchecked. Germline-derived CDR1 and CDR2 are SGHRS and YFSETQ. The CDR3 has 14 amino acids. CDR3: CASSNRVETGELFF.

The gene calls are TRBV6-2 or TRBV6-3 and TRBJ2-3. Germline assignment: CDR1 MNHEY and CDR2 SVGEGT. CDR3 length equals 12 residues. The CDR3 reads CASSYRPNTQYF.

The chain uses TRBV19 and TRBJ2-1; no DNA is available, so the TRBD1 call from TCRdb remains unchecked. Germline loops: CDR1 LNHDA, CDR2 SQIVND (reference sequence). The CDR3 contains 15 residues. The CDR3 reads CASSRRQGWNVGQFF.

The V and J genes are TRBV3-1 and TRBJ2-1. CDR1 LGHDT and CDR2 YNNKEL come from the germline V gene (reference sequence). The CDR3 extends over 13 amino acids. The CDR3: CASSQDIRGEQFF.

This chain links TRBV19 with TRBJ1-4; without DNA, the TCRdb call of TRBD1 cannot be checked. Germline V gene sequence: CDR1 LNHDA, CDR2 SQIVND (reference sequence). The CDR3 is made up of 14 amino acids. Here the CDR3 reads CASHTGGVLEKLFF.

The genes are TRBV29-1 and TRBJ2-2; TCRdb picks TRBD1, but there is no DNA to check that call. This CDR3 has 15 residues. Per germline, CDR1 SQVTM and CDR2 ANQGSEA. CDR3 sequence: CSGCRGSCDTGELFF.

The genes are TRBV12-3 or TRBV12-4 and TRBJ1-2; with no DNA, the TCRdb D assignment of TRBD1 cannot be verified. The CDR3 extends over 15 amino acids. CDR3 region: CASSRLDRPPYGYTF.

The CDR3 spells CAWDRDHQETQYF. This chain uses TRBV30 with TRBJ2-5; with no DNA, the TCRdb D assignment of TRBD1 cannot be verified. The CDR3 runs to 13 residues. The germline V gene has CDR1 GTSNPN and CDR2 SVGIG (reference sequence). The variable domain in full, completed from reference TRBV30 and TRBJ2-5, reads SQTIHQWPATLVQPVGSPLSLECTVEGTSNPNLYWYRQAAGRGLQLLFYSVGIGQISSEVPQNLSASRPQDRQFILSSKKLLLSDSGFYLCAWDRDHQETQYFGPGTRLLVL.

The chain uses TRBV11-2 and TRBJ2-1; TCRdb names TRBD1, which stays unverified in the absence of DNA. The CDR3 runs to 15 residues. CDR1 is SGHAT, CDR2 FQNNGV, per germline. The CDR3 loop is CASSLDRGGGYEQFF.

The chain is built from TRBV7-2 and TRBJ2-5; the TCRdb call, TRBD2, lacks DNA for checking. Germline CDR1 is SGHTA and CDR2 is FQGNSA. The CDR3 has 18 residues. The CDR3 protein is CASSLALAGGPRLETQYF.

The chain is built from TRBV7-9 and TRBJ2-2; the TCRdb call, TRBD2, lacks DNA for checking. CDR1 and CDR2 from the germline V gene are SEHNR and FQNEAQ (reference sequence). The CDR3 sequence is 17 residues long. The CDR3: CASSRTSGMRGTGELFF.

The chain carries TRBV12-3 or TRBV12-4 and TRBJ1-3. The CDR3 covers 14 residues. Here the CDR3 reads CASSRQGSGNTIYF.

V gene TRBV29-1 combines with J gene TRBJ2-1; lacking DNA, the TRBD1 call made by TCRdb goes unchecked. The CDR3 runs 11 residues. The germline gives CDR1 SQVTM, CDR2 ANQGSEA. CDR3 region: CSVGAENEQFF.

The rearrangement uses TRBV18 and TRBJ2-3; no DNA is available, so the TRBD1 call from TCRdb remains unchecked. The CDR3 runs to 17 residues. CDR1 and CDR2 from the germline V gene are KGHSH and LQKENI. CDR3 loop: CASSPAVLAGGTDTQYF.

CDR3 sequence reads: CASSFEVGRRGGEQYF. V gene TRBV28 combines with J gene TRBJ2-7; TCRdb picks TRBD1, but there is no DNA to check that call. The CDR3 consists of 16 residues. CDR1 and CDR2 (germline): MDHEN, SYDVKM.

The chain links TRBV6-1 to TRBJ2-5. Germline V CDR1 and CDR2: MNHNS, SASEGT. There are 12 residues in the CDR3. The CDR3 loop reads CASSGEVWTQYF.

This chain uses TRBV12-3 or TRBV12-4 with TRBJ2-1. This CDR3 contains 13 residues. This CDR3 is CASSFWGNNEQFF.

The rearrangement joins TRBV7-2 to TRBJ1-4; TCRdb's D call, TRBD1, is unchecked because there is no DNA. CDR1 and CDR2 from the germline V gene are SGHTA and FQGNSA. The CDR3 is 16 amino acids. CDR3 protein: CASSPRGGADNEKLFF.

The chain carries TRBV18 and TRBJ1-2; TCRdb proposes TRBD1, but this gene call is untestable without DNA. CDR3 size: 18 residues. Germline loops: CDR1 KGHSH, CDR2 LQKENI. The CDR3 is CASSLTATRQSSSYGYTF.

The V call is TRBV19, the J call TRBJ1-2; the D call of TRBD1 rests on TCRdb alone, since no DNA is present to check it. Germline V gene lookup returns CDR1 LNHDA and CDR2 SQIVND (reference sequence). The CDR3 has 14 residues. CDR3: CASIPTGSGYGYTF.

V usage is TRBV6-5 and J usage is TRBJ2-2; the TRBD1 assignment by TCRdb is unverifiable without DNA. The CDR3 totals 16 residues. Germline V CDR1 and CDR2: MNHEY, SVGAGI. The CDR3 sequence is CASSYYGAANTGELFF.

The J gene is TRBJ1-5, the V gene TRBV12-5. CDR3 length: 12 residues. Germline-derived CDR1 and CDR2 are LGHNT and FRNRAP. The CDR3 here is CASGLGNQPQHF.

J is TRBJ2-2 and V is TRBV7-8; checking the TCRdb D call of TRBD2 is not possible without DNA. Germline V CDR1 and CDR2: SGHVS, FQNEAQ. This CDR3 has 19 amino acids. The CDR3 is CASSPSRHHLISNTGELFF.

This chain uses TRBV7-2 with TRBJ1-4; TCRdb returns TRBD1, unconfirmable since there is no DNA. The CDR3 has 15 amino acids. Germline assignment: CDR1 SGHTA and CDR2 FQGNSA. The CDR3 here is CASSPWTGAGEKLFF.

CDR3 in amino acids: CASSIATSSYEQYF. This chain uses TRBV19 with TRBJ2-7. Germline CDR1 LNHDA, CDR2 SQIVND (reference sequence). The CDR3 has 14 amino acids.